This passage covers 20 T cell receptor beta chains from one sample sequenced in a study of Ad26.COV2.S vaccination and SARS-CoV-2 variants. The treatment here: around 19 received Ad26.COV2.S at low or high dose, single or two shots; 5 received placebo; per-sample allocation not given. Day 63 following the first vaccine or placebo injection was when the samples were taken. The protocol was immunoSEQ multiplex PCR, while the TCRdb copy is restricted to in-frame clones and leaves out a portion. The sample has approximately 400,000 clones, 83% seen once. Sequencing was performed on peripheral blood, taken in a trial of Ad26.COV2.S vaccine versus placebo. These receptors were taken from a person aged 18 to 59 who received the Ad26.COV2.S COVID-19 vaccine or a placebo.

The gene calls are TRBV7-3 and TRBJ2-1; 10 nucleotides line up with TRBD2. The V and J ends lost 5 bases and 5 bases, in that order; junction bases with no gene match: 9. Per germline, CDR1 SGHTA and CDR2 FQGTGA. The CDR3 covers 16 residues. The CDR3 coding sequence is TGTGCCAGCAGCAGATCGGGACTAGCGACTAACAATGAGCAGTTCTTC. Amino acid sequence: CASSRSGLATNNEQFF.

The chain has TRBV6-6 and TRBJ2-3; D may correspond to TRBD1 or TRBD2 (5 bases each). Germline CDR1 MNHNY, CDR2 SVGAGI (reference sequence). CDR3 length equals 14 residues. Deletions cut 7 bases from V and 4 bases from J, with 15 bases between. In DNA form, the CDR3 reads TGTGCCAGCACCCCCTTTGGGGGAGCAGATACGCAGTATTTT. It translates to CASTPFGGADTQYF.

The chain has TRBV18 and TRBJ2-7, with TRBD1 as a possible D gene (5 bases). The CDR3 runs to 14 residues. Between the trimmed V and J ends, which lost 3 bases and 2 bases, there was a span of 11 bases. Germline CDR1 and CDR2: KGHSH and LQKENI. Written as DNA, the CDR3 is TGTGCCAGCTCACCCGTGGACAAAGCCTACGAGCAGTACTTC. This encodes CASSPVDKAYEQYF.

The chain carries TRBV19 and TRBJ1-1; 8 nucleotides line up with TRBD1. CDR1 is LNHDA, CDR2 SQIVND, per germline (reference sequence). Trimming took 6 bases from V and 4 from J; bases not matched to a gene: 16. The CDR3 consists of 17 residues. In nucleotides, the CDR3 is TGTGCCAGTAGACAGGGGGACAGATTCGAGCCCTCCACTGAAGCTTTCTTT. Its translation: CASRQGDRFEPSTEAFF.

This clone was counted between two and nine times. The chain joins TRBV5-5 to TRBJ1-5; TRBD1 matches at 8 bases. After removal of 2 bases from V and 5 bases from J, the junction contained 3 bases not matched to a gene. This CDR3 has 14 residues. Germline V lookup: CDR1 SGHKS, CDR2 YYEKEE (reference sequence). This CDR3 reads CASSFGQGDQPQHF. The CDR3 DNA is TGTGCCAGCAGCTTCGGACAGGGAGATCAGCCCCAGCATTTT.

The chain has TRBV7-9 and TRBJ2-1; 13 bases agree with TRBD2. Germline V gene sequence: CDR1 SEHNR, CDR2 FQNEAQ (reference sequence). The CDR3 runs 19 residues. Trimming cost V 5 bases and J 0 bases; bases outside gene matches: 10. The CDR3 protein is CASSPYGTSGASSYNEQFF. The CDR3 DNA follows: TGTGCCAGCAGCCCCTACGGGACTAGCGGGGCCAGCTCCTACAATGAGCAGTTCTTC.

This chain connects TRBV5-5 to TRBJ2-7; D is unresolved. This CDR3 has 14 amino acids. Germline V lookup: CDR1 SGHKS, CDR2 YYEKEE (reference sequence). Trimming took 4 bases from V and 4 from J, leaving 15 bases between them. This chain's CDR3 is CASSQREQLYEQYF. CDR3 in DNA: TGTGCCAGCAGCCAAAGGGAACAATTATACGAGCAGTACTTC.

This CDR3 is CASSDNRATDTQYF. CDR3 in DNA: TGTGCCAGCAGTGATAATAGGGCCACAGATACGCAGTATTTT. The J gene is TRBJ2-3, the V gene TRBV6-1; no clear D. The CDR3 sequence is 14 residues long. Germline lookup yields CDR1 MNHNS and CDR2 SASEGT. Trimming pared 3 bases from V and 2 bases from J, leaving 9 bases between.

The genes are TRBV7-9 and TRBJ1-1; tentatively, D is TRBD1 (5 bases). Germline-derived CDR1 and CDR2 are SEHNR and FQNEAQ (reference sequence). The length of the CDR3 is 18 residues. V lost 3 bases to trimming and J lost 0 bases, with 20 bases between them. The CDR3 nucleotides are TGTGCCAGCAGCTTCCGATTAAAGCAGGGCGTCATGAACACTGAAGCTTTCTTT. It is translated as CASSFRLKQGVMNTEAFF.

The chain carries TRBV29-1 and TRBJ2-2, with a weak D call TRBD1 (7 bases). The CDR3 is 14 amino acids. V lost 7 bases and J lost 5, with 17 bases in between. Germline values: CDR1 SQVTM, CDR2 ANQGSEA. The CDR3 DNA follows: TGCAGCGCCGCCCAGGGGGGAAGGACCGGGGAGCTGTTTTTT. This sequence encodes CSAAQGGRTGELFF.

This clone has only one observation. The rearrangement uses TRBV13 and TRBJ1-2; maybe TRBD1 (6 bases). The germline V and J ends were trimmed by 3 bases and 4 bases, with 12 bases remaining between them. The CDR3 runs to 14 residues. Germline lookup yields CDR1 PRHDT and CDR2 FYEKMQ (reference sequence). The CDR3 sequence: CASSFGGGSYGYTF. In DNA, the CDR3 is TGTGCCAGCAGCTTTGGAGGGGGAAGCTATGGCTACACCTTC.

This sequence joins TRBV18 and TRBJ1-2; 11 bases agree with TRBD1. Germline lookup yields CDR1 KGHSH and CDR2 LQKENI. CDR3 length equals 14 residues. V lost 6 bases to trimming and J lost 7 bases; unmatched junction nucleotides: 7. CDR3 DNA sequence: TGTGCCAGCTCCCCGGGACAGGGGGGAGTTGGCTACACCTTC. As protein: CASSPGQGGVGYTF.

CDR3 nucleotides: TGTGCCAGCAGCACCGACAGAAATGAGCAGTTCTTC. It translates to CASSTDRNEQFF. V is TRBV11-2 and J is TRBJ2-1, with D perhaps TRBD1 (5 bases). Trimming cost V 5 bases and J 7 bases, with 9 bases left between them. CDR1 and CDR2 (germline): SGHAT, FQNNGV. The CDR3 extends over 12 amino acids. The complete variable domain, with remaining parts taken from reference TRBV11-2 and TRBJ2-1, reads EAGVAQSPRYKIIEKRQSVAFWCNPISGHATLYWYQQILGQGPKLLIQFQNNGVVDDSQLPKDRFSAERLKGVDSTLKIQPAKLEDSAVYLCASSTDRNEQFFGPGTRLTVL.

The chain is built from TRBV4-1 and TRBJ1-2; 7 bases match TRBD1. Trimming removed 0 bases from V and 7 bases from J; junction bases left unmatched: 14. This CDR3 is 17 amino acids long. The V gene's germline CDR1 is MGHRA and CDR2 YSYEKL. The CDR3 nucleotides read TGCGCCAGCAGCCAAGATCGTTCCCAAACAGGGGAAGGTGGCTACACCTTC. This translates into CASSQDRSQTGEGGYTF.

The chain couples TRBV5-1 to TRBJ1-6; 7 bases align to TRBD1. The germline gives CDR1 SGHRS, CDR2 YFSETQ. V dropped 1 base and J dropped 7; count of bases not matched to a gene: 5. The CDR3 loop spans 15 amino acids. CDR3 protein: CASSLIDRANSPLHF. The CDR3 coding sequence is TGCGCCAGCAGCTTGATCGACAGGGCAAATTCACCCCTCCACTTT.

This clone was observed a handful of times. The V call is TRBV24-1, the J call TRBJ1-5, with D uncertain. This CDR3 region has 15 residues. Trimming stripped 3 bases from V and 1 base from J, with 9 bases between. Germline loops: CDR1 KGHDR, CDR2 SFDVKD. The CDR3 loop reads CATSDTGGSNQPQHF. CDR3 nucleotides: TGTGCCACCAGTGATACCGGAGGGAGCAATCAGCCCCAGCATTTT.

The chain recombines TRBV5-5 with TRBJ2-7, with 12 positions matching TRBD2. Germline V gene data show CDR1 as SGHKS and CDR2 as YYEKEE (reference sequence). Trimming took 4 bases from V and 2 from J; bases not matched to a gene: 1. This CDR3 has 14 amino acids. CDR3 loop: CASSRTSGTYEQYF. CDR3 DNA sequence: TGTGCCAGCAGCCGGACTAGCGGGACCTACGAGCAGTACTTC.

The J gene is TRBJ2-3, the V gene TRBV5-6; perhaps D is TRBD1 or TRBD2 (5 bases each). Between the trimmed V and J ends, which lost 2 bases and 2 bases, there was a span of 12 bases. The germline V gene has CDR1 SGHDT and CDR2 YYEEEE. The CDR3 runs to 15 residues. CDR3 region: CASSLLGPDTDTQYF. CDR3 bases: TGTGCCAGCAGCTTACTGGGACCGGACACAGATACGCAGTATTTT.

This clone has more than one count but fewer than ten. V and J are TRBV4-1 and TRBJ1-1; D is unclear. V was shortened by 4 bases and J by 0 bases, with 12 bases between the two germline ends. The germline V gene encodes CDR1 MGHRA and CDR2 YSYEKL. The CDR3 is 15 amino acids. The DNA for the CDR3 is TGCGCCAGCAGCCCACATGGAAGATTGAACACTGAAGCTTTCTTT. This sequence encodes CASSPHGRLNTEAFF.

The rearrangement links TRBV7-2 to TRBJ1-2, with no clear D. Trimming removed 6 bases at V and 2 bases at J, with 7 bases between. There are 12 residues in the CDR3. Germline values: CDR1 SGHTA, CDR2 FQGNSA. CDR3 DNA sequence: TGTGCCAGCAGTTCCGGCAACTATGGCTACACCTTC. It translates to CASSSGNYGYTF. The full variable domain, with the rest looked up from reference TRBV7-2 and TRBJ1-2, is GAGVSQSPSNKVTEKGKDVELRCDPISGHTALYWYRQSLGQGLEFLIYFQGNSAPDKSGLPSDRFSAERTGGSVSTLTIQRTQQEDSAVYLCASSSGNYGYTFGSGTRLTVV.